Listed below are T cell receptor beta chains from one sample, sequenced in a study of shared clonotypes between healthy human individuals. Using immunoSEQ multiplex PCR, the repertoire was profiled, and TCRdb retains in-frame clones only, with some absent. The sample lists 1.4 million or so clones; 98% were seen once. Sequenced: naive CD4+ T cells sorted from blood. Receptors originate from a man under 40 in good health. CDR3s include the opening cysteine and the closing phenylalanine or tryptophan. Each record gives: J gene, D gene, V gene, clone size, CDR3 protein, CDR3 DNA. D genes are given only for firm matches. Only some rows state a clone size, as once, few, many or a class for expanded clones.

TRBJ1-5,TRBD1,TRBV5-5,.,CASSLQTGRSISNQPQHF,TGTGCCAGCAGCCTCCAGACAGGGAGGTCGATAAGCAATCAGCCCCAGCATTTT
TRBJ2-1,TRBD2,TRBV28,.,CASSLLAGASNEQFF,TGTGCCAGCAGTTTACTAGCGGGAGCTTCTAATGAGCAGTTCTTC
TRBJ1-2,.,TRBV28,.,CASSWGSSNYGYTF,TGTGCCAGCAGTTGGGGCAGTTCTAACTATGGCTACACCTTC
TRBJ1-2,TRBD1,TRBV28,.,CASSTGTASNYGYTF,TGTGCCAGCAGTACCGGGACAGCTTCGAACTATGGCTACACCTTC
TRBJ2-7,TRBD2,TRBV4-3,.,CASSQVGREGYEQYF,TGCGCCAGCAGCCAAGTTGGGCGGGAGGGCTACGAGCAGTACTTC
TRBJ2-7,.,TRBV7-2,.,CASSSTRDNYEQYF,TGTGCCAGCAGCTCCACCAGGGATAACTACGAGCAGTACTTC
TRBJ1-2,.,TRBV7-9,few,CASSFDGYTF,TGTGCCAGCAGCTTCGATGGCTACACCTTC
TRBJ2-3,.,TRBV5-1,.,CASSQGGNTDTQYF,TGCGCCAGCAGCCAGGGCGGGAATACAGATACGCAGTATTTT
TRBJ2-1,.,TRBV9,.,CASGGRRKFF,TGTGCCAGCGGAGGGAGGAGGAAGTTCTTC
TRBJ2-7,.,TRBV7-9,.,CASSLPVASLSYEQYF,TGTGCCAGCAGCTTACCCGTAGCTTCTCTCTCCTACGAGCAGTACTTC
TRBJ2-1,TRBD2,TRBV5-4,.,CASSHPSGTLPNEQFF,TGTGCCAGCAGCCACCCTAGCGGGACCCTTCCCAATGAGCAGTTCTTC
TRBJ2-1,TRBD1,TRBV5-4,.,CASSPYNRGPNNEQFF,TGTGCCAGCAGCCCTTACAACAGGGGGCCCAACAATGAGCAGTTCTTC
TRBJ1-4,.,TRBV7-9,.,CASSRVGQATNEKLFF,TGTGCCAGCAGCAGAGTGGGACAAGCAACTAATGAAAAACTGTTTTTT
TRBJ1-3,.,TRBV2,.,CASIRGSGNTIYF,TGTGCCAGCATCAGGGGCTCTGGAAACACCATATATTTT
TRBJ2-6,.,TRBV7-6,.,CASSLGAASGANVLTF,TGTGCCAGCAGCTTAGGGGCGGCCTCTGGGGCCAACGTCCTGACTTTC
TRBJ2-6,.,TRBV4-3,.,CASSQSLFWANVLTF,TGCGCCAGCAGCCAGTCTTTGTTTTGGGCCAACGTCCTGACTTTC
TRBJ2-2,.,TRBV30,.,CAWSVLGQVNTGELFF,TGTGCCTGGAGTGTATTGGGTCAGGTGAACACCGGGGAGCTGTTTTTT
TRBJ2-1,TRBD2,TRBV5-1,once,CASSLFSGPGNEQFF,TGCGCCAGCAGCTTGTTTAGCGGGCCTGGCAATGAGCAGTTCTTC
TRBJ1-2,TRBD1,TRBV10-3,.,CATIARQGGSVYGYTF,TGTGCCACCATAGCTCGGCAGGGGGGCTCCGTCTATGGCTACACCTTC
TRBJ2-7,.,TRBV5-4,.,CASRGGLYSYEQYF,TGTGCCAGCAGGGGGGGACTCTACTCCTACGAGCAGTACTTC
TRBJ1-5,.,TRBV15,once,CATSRAGTPRPQHF,TGTGCCACCAGCAGAGCCGGCACCCCTCGGCCCCAGCATTTT
TRBJ2-3,TRBD2,TRBV6-1,.,CASSALAGGWADTQYF,TGTGCCAGCAGTGCCCTAGCGGGAGGGTGGGCAGATACGCAGTATTTT
TRBJ2-3,.,TRBV25-1,.,CASSTTRDGTDTQYF,TGTGCCAGCAGTACAACCCGGGACGGCACAGATACGCAGTATTTT
TRBJ2-7,.,TRBV7-2,.,CASSPLAYEQYF,TGTGCCAGCAGCCCTCTCGCCTACGAGCAGTACTTC
TRBJ1-1,.,TRBV19,.,CASSIFGNTEAFF,TGTGCCAGTAGTATTTTCGGTAACACTGAAGCTTTCTTT
TRBJ2-7,.,TRBV18,few,CASSRPSGTYEQYF,TGTGCCAGCTCACGTCCCTCGGGTACGTACGAGCAGTACTTC
TRBJ1-4,.,TRBV5-6,.,CASSHRSTNEKLFF,TGTGCCAGCTCCCATAGGTCAACTAATGAAAAACTGTTTTTT
TRBJ2-7,.,TRBV18,.,CASSPWSYEQYF,TGTGCCAGCTCACCATGGAGCTACGAGCAGTACTTC
TRBJ2-3,.,TRBV29-1,.,CSVEAPDTQYF,TGCAGCGTTGAAGCACCAGATACGCAGTATTTT
TRBJ2-7,.,TRBV5-4,.,CASSPDRYEQYF,TGTGCCAGCAGCCCCGACAGATACGAGCAGTACTTC
TRBJ2-1,.,TRBV25-1,.,CASSESPSSYNEQFF,TGTGCCAGCAGTGAATCGCCGAGCTCCTACAATGAGCAGTTCTTC
TRBJ2-1,TRBD2,TRBV10-3,.,CAIRTSGRTDEQFF,TGTGCCATACGGACTAGCGGGAGGACGGATGAGCAGTTCTTC
TRBJ2-1,TRBD2,TRBV10-3,.,CAISARTSGSVNEQFF,TGTGCCATCAGTGCCAGGACTAGCGGGAGCGTCAATGAGCAGTTCTTC
TRBJ2-5,.,TRBV14,.,CASSHGGTQYF,TGTGCCAGCAGCCATGGGGGGACCCAGTACTTC
TRBJ1-2,TRBD1,TRBV14,.,CASSQVSRRGLYGYTF,TGTGCCAGCAGCCAAGTGTCTCGGAGGGGGCTCTATGGCTACACCTTC
TRBJ2-1,.,TRBV6-4,few,CASSERAGGAGHNEQFF,TGTGCCAGCAGTGAACGGGCTGGCGGGGCAGGCCACAATGAGCAGTTCTTC
TRBJ2-3,TRBD2,TRBV6-4,.,CASSDTGTSVADTQYF,TGTGCCAGCAGTGACACAGGGACTAGCGTCGCAGATACGCAGTATTTT
TRBJ1-2,.,TRBV7-9,.,CASSPPGESYGYTF,TGTGCCAGCAGCCCCCCGGGGGAGAGCTATGGCTACACCTTC
TRBJ1-3,.,TRBV7-9,.,CASSLGGQRRSGNTIYF,TGTGCCAGCAGCTTAGGGGGGCAGCGACGCTCTGGAAACACCATATATTTT
TRBJ1-5,.,TRBV10-2,.,CASSPDSNQPQHF,TGCGCCAGCAGCCCTGACAGCAATCAGCCCCAGCATTTT
TRBJ2-7,.,TRBV29-1,once,CSVVGDLYEQYF,TGCAGCGTTGTGGGGGACCTCTACGAGCAGTACTTC
TRBJ2-7,.,TRBV15,.,CATSRDRSPNYEQYF,TGTGCCACCAGCAGAGATCGGAGTCCCAACTACGAGCAGTACTTC
TRBJ2-7,.,TRBV6-1,.,CASSVARPYEQYF,TGTGCCAGCAGTGTCGCGCGACCCTACGAGCAGTACTTC
TRBJ2-7,TRBD1,TRBV5-6,.,CASSPGTGGSLREQYF,TGTGCCAGCAGCCCGGGGACAGGGGGAAGTCTGCGCGAGCAGTACTTC